These 27 T cell receptor beta chains share one sample of origin, sequenced in a study of cytomegalovirus exposure and HLA in healthy donors (dated by TCRdb to about 2017). Library preparation employed the immunoSEQ multiplex PCR assay. TCRdb took over this immuneACCESS table, retaining in-frame rearrangements with V and J assigned. Such tables are incomplete; in checked studies, under half of the missing clones stem from an unresolved V gene, and the remainder is unexplained. In this sample the table shows 300,000 to 450,000 clones, about nine tenths of which occur a single time. The top ten constitute approximately 0.86% of the sample. Sequenced: PBMCs. These receptors originate from a woman aged 18-30 years in good health and CMV-seronegative.

The chain combines TRBV29-1 with TRBJ2-7; the match to TRBD2 covers 7 bases. V dropped 4 bases and J dropped 5; count of bases not matched to a gene: 5. CDR1 and CDR2 from the germline V gene are SQVTM and ANQGSEA. CDR3 length: 12 amino acids. Written as DNA, the CDR3 is TGCAGCGTTGGAAGTCGGGGGGACGAGCAGTACTTC. It encodes CSVGSRGDEQYF.

The CDR3: CASSPGQGYQPQHF. In DNA form, the CDR3 reads TGCGCCAGCAGCCCAGGACAGGGTTATCAGCCCCAGCATTTT. This sequence joins TRBV5-1 and TRBJ1-5; TRBD1 matches 8 bases. V lost 4 bases and J lost 5; bases outside the gene matches: 5. CDR3 length: 14 amino acids. CDR1 and CDR2 from the germline V gene are SGHRS and YFSETQ.

This clone was detected a few times. The V gene is TRBV13, the J gene TRBJ2-7; D may be TRBD1 (5 bases). V was cut by 4 bases and J by 5 bases, with 12 bases left in between. Germline assignment: CDR1 PRHDT and CDR2 FYEKMQ (reference sequence). The CDR3 consists of 13 residues. In nucleotides, the CDR3 is TGTGCCAGCAGCTGGGGCCCCGGTAACGAGCAGTACTTC. The encoded protein is CASSWGPGNEQYF.

This clone was seen once. V and J are TRBV9 and TRBJ2-7, with a weak D call TRBD2 (6 bases). This CDR3 contains 15 residues. Germline V gene sequence: CDR1 SGDLS, CDR2 YYNGEE. Trimming stripped 4 bases from V and 2 bases from J, with 16 bases between. This CDR3 reads CASSPGVAAPYEQYF. The CDR3, as DNA: TGTGCCAGCAGCCCCGGGGTAGCGGCCCCCTACGAGCAGTACTTC.

The V gene is TRBV5-8, the J gene TRBJ2-5; 8 bases map to TRBD2. This CDR3 spans 15 amino acids. Germline assignment: CDR1 SGHTS and CDR2 YDEGEE. With 0 bases clipped from V and 5 bases from J, the junction kept 6 bases outside the gene matches. The CDR3 protein is CASSLGSGSRETQYF. In nucleotides, the CDR3 is TGTGCCAGCAGCTTGGGCAGCGGGAGCCGGGAGACCCAGTACTTC.

The rearrangement links TRBV28 to TRBJ1-5; perhaps TRBD1 as D (6 bases). The CDR3 sequence is 19 residues long. Deletions cut 5 bases from V and 0 bases from J, with 23 bases between. CDR1 and CDR2 from the germline V gene are MDHEN and SYDVKM. The CDR3 sequence is CASSPRWGRGKNSNQPQHF. The CDR3 DNA sequence: TGTGCCAGCAGTCCACGATGGGGCAGGGGCAAAAATAGCAATCAGCCCCAGCATTTT.

Only one count was recorded for this clone. V gene TRBV6-4 combines with J gene TRBJ2-3; 7 bases fit TRBD2. J lost 1 base, V lost 7 bases, and 2 bases had no gene match. There are 13 residues in the CDR3. Germline-derived CDR1 and CDR2 are MRHNA and SNTAGT. The CDR3 DNA sequence: TGTGCCAGCAACCGGGGGGGCACAGATACGCAGTATTTT. Protein sequence: CASNRGGTDTQYF.

This clone has only a few counts. The chain carries TRBV19 and TRBJ1-5, with D uncertain. The germline V gene encodes CDR1 LNHDA and CDR2 SQIVND (reference sequence). V was clipped by 3 bases and J by 9 bases, with 12 bases between them. The length of the CDR3 is 13 residues. The CDR3, as DNA: TGTGCCAGTAGTATGGAGGGTGGTGGGCCCCAGCATTTT. Its protein product is CASSMEGGGPQHF.

The rearrangement links TRBV6-4 to TRBJ1-5, with D hard to call. The CDR3 has 17 residues. Germline CDR1 and CDR2: MRHNA and SNTAGT. V lost 0 bases and J 3 bases, leaving 15 bases between the germline ends. The DNA of the CDR3 is TGTGCCAGCAGTGACTCGATCGCGGGGAGGCCCAATCAGCCCCAGCATTTT. As protein: CASSDSIAGRPNQPQHF.

V and J are TRBV30 and TRBJ2-7; 9 nucleotides match TRBD1. The CDR3 sequence is 15 residues long. The germline V gene encodes CDR1 GTSNPN and CDR2 SVGIG (reference sequence). J lost 1 base, V lost 2 bases, and 6 bases had no gene match. CDR3 nucleotides: TGTGCCTGGAGTTTGGCGACAGGGGGGTCCTACGAGCAGTACTTC. The encoded protein is CAWSLATGGSYEQYF.

The chain links TRBV6-1 to TRBJ1-5; no firm D call. This CDR3 region has 15 residues. The V and J ends lost 4 bases and 0 bases respectively, with 10 bases between them. Germline V gives CDR1 MNHNS, CDR2 SASEGT. The DNA of the CDR3 is TGTGCCAGCAGTGCTACGGTTTATAGCAATCAGCCCCAGCATTTT. Its translation: CASSATVYSNQPQHF.

This clone was counted between two and nine times. The chain employs TRBV6-1 and TRBJ2-7; TRBD1 might be the D (5 bases). The CDR3 runs 15 residues. Germline V lookup: CDR1 MNHNS, CDR2 SASEGT. V lost 2 bases and J lost 0, with 11 bases in between. CDR3 region: CASSEHRQNSYEQYF. CDR3 coding DNA: TGTGCCAGCAGTGAACACAGACAGAACTCCTACGAGCAGTACTTC.

The chain employs TRBV4-1 and TRBJ2-4; 7 nucleotides match TRBD1. CDR1 is MGHRA and CDR2 is YSYEKL in the germline V gene. The CDR3 has 17 amino acids. Germline trimming cut 4 bases from V and 2 bases from J; bases unmatched to any gene: 11. The CDR3 region is CASSPYGQVGPKNIQYF. The CDR3 DNA sequence: TGCGCCAGCAGCCCCTACGGACAGGTCGGTCCCAAAAACATTCAGTACTTC.

The J gene is TRBJ2-1, the V gene TRBV2; weak D call: TRBD2 (6 bases). The CDR3 contains 15 residues. Per the germline V gene, CDR1 is SNHLY and CDR2 is FYNNEI. Trimming left V 8 bases short and J 8 bases short, with 22 bases between. The chain's CDR3 is CASRLSSALRDEQFF. The CDR3 nucleotides read TGTGCCAGCCGATTGTCTAGCGCCCTAAGGGATGAGCAGTTCTTC. The whole variable domain, remainder taken from reference TRBV2 and TRBJ2-1, is EPEVTQTPSHQVTQMGQEVILRCVPISNHLYFYWYRQILGQKVEFLVSFYNNEISEKSEIFDDQFSVERPDGSNFTLKIRSTKLEDSAMYFCASRLSSALRDEQFFGPGTRLTVL.

The chain joins TRBV27 to TRBJ2-7, with no clear D. The germline CDR1 and CDR2 sequences are MNHEY and SMNVEV (reference sequence). V lost 5 bases and J lost 2, with 16 bases in between. This CDR3 has 15 residues. The DNA of the CDR3 is TGTGCCAGCAGTCCCACGGAGTATAAAACCTACGAGCAGTACTTC. Encoded protein: CASSPTEYKTYEQYF.

The V gene is TRBV29-1, the J gene TRBJ2-7, with a weak D call TRBD2 (6 bases). CDR3 length: 14 amino acids. Per the germline V gene, CDR1 is SQVTM and CDR2 is ANQGSEA. Trimming took off 4 bases at V and 0 bases at J, with 13 bases between the two ends. The CDR3 loop is CSVGGAGPSYEQYF. The DNA of the CDR3 is TGCAGCGTTGGCGGGGCAGGGCCCTCCTACGAGCAGTACTTC.

In this sample, this clone turned up once. The chain has TRBV29-1 and TRBJ2-7, with 8 bases lining up with TRBD1. CDR1 and CDR2 (germline): SQVTM, ANQGSEA. The CDR3 is 11 amino acids. The V segment lost 8 bases and the J segment 5 bases; nucleotides outside the gene matches: 5. The DNA for the CDR3 is TGCAGCACCAGACAGGGGAACGAGCAGTACTTC. Encoded protein: CSTRQGNEQYF.

The chain combines TRBV5-4 with TRBJ1-4; 9 nucleotides match TRBD1. Unmatched junction bases numbered 8, after V lost 0 bases and J lost 8 bases. The CDR3 covers 16 residues. From germline, CDR1 is SGHNT and CDR2 YYREEE (reference sequence). The DNA of the CDR3 is TGTGCCAGCAGCTTGGCTATGGGACAGGGTCAAGAAAAACTGTTTTTT. It yields the protein CASSLAMGQGQEKLFF.

The chain combines TRBV7-9 with TRBJ2-7; 9 bases align to TRBD1. Trimming at V came to 5 bases and at J to 3 bases, leaving 8 bases not matched to a gene. Germline assignment: CDR1 SEHNR and CDR2 FQNEAQ (reference sequence). The CDR3 loop spans 15 amino acids. CDR3 nucleotide sequence: TGTGCCAGCAGCCCGGGACAGGGAGTCTTCTACGAGCAGTACTTC. This gives the protein CASSPGQGVFYEQYF.

This sequence joins TRBV2 and TRBJ2-7, with TRBD1 identical over 7 bases. Germline V gene lookup returns CDR1 SNHLY and CDR2 FYNNEI. The length of the CDR3 is 14 residues. Unmatched junction bases numbered 8, after V lost 6 bases and J lost 3 bases. Here the CDR3 DNA reads TGTGCCAGCAGGACCGGGACAGTCGACTACGAGCAGTACTTC. Protein sequence: CASRTGTVDYEQYF.

The chain has TRBV11-2 and TRBJ1-5, with 10 bases fitting TRBD1. CDR3 length: 15 amino acids. The V segment lost 5 bases and the J segment 2 bases; nucleotides outside the gene matches: 3. Germline V gene lookup returns CDR1 SGHAT and CDR2 FQNNGV. CDR3: CASSDGTGGNQPQHF. As DNA, the CDR3 is TGTGCCAGCAGCGACGGGACAGGGGGCAATCAGCCCCAGCATTTT. The full variable domain, completed using reference TRBV11-2 and TRBJ1-5, is EAGVAQSPRYKIIEKRQSVAFWCNPISGHATLYWYQQILGQGPKLLIQFQNNGVVDDSQLPKDRFSAERLKGVDSTLKIQPAKLEDSAVYLCASSDGTGGNQPQHFGDGTRLSIL.

The gene calls are TRBV7-8 and TRBJ1-2; perhaps TRBD1 as D (5 bases). Germline lookup yields CDR1 SGHVS and CDR2 FQNEAQ. The CDR3 covers 18 residues. Trimming removed 2 bases at V and 3 bases at J, with 22 bases between. The CDR3: CASSLMVFGGTEDYGYTF. DNA for the CDR3: TGTGCCAGCAGCTTAATGGTGTTCGGCGGGACTGAGGACTATGGCTACACCTTC.

V is TRBV11-2 and J is TRBJ2-2; D is unclear. The ends were cut back, 5 bases at V and 4 bases at J, with 11 bases in the middle. Germline lookup yields CDR1 SGHAT and CDR2 FQNNGV. CDR3 length: 14 residues. The CDR3 protein is CASSPHPFTGELFF. DNA for the CDR3: TGTGCCAGCAGCCCACATCCATTCACCGGGGAGCTGTTTTTT. The variable domain in full, with the rest retrieved from reference TRBV11-2 and TRBJ2-2, is EAGVAQSPRYKIIEKRQSVAFWCNPISGHATLYWYQQILGQGPKLLIQFQNNGVVDDSQLPKDRFSAERLKGVDSTLKIQPAKLEDSAVYLCASSPHPFTGELFFGEGSRLTVL.

The chain carries TRBV5-1 and TRBJ2-5, with 7 bases identical to TRBD2. There are 16 residues in the CDR3. The junction had 14 bases not matched to a gene; V was cut back by 4 bases and J by 5 bases. The germline V gene encodes CDR1 SGHRS and CDR2 YFSETQ. In DNA, the CDR3 is TGCGCCAGCAGCCCGCAAGCCGGTCTAGCGGTGGAGACCCAGTACTTC. Amino acid sequence: CASSPQAGLAVETQYF.

The chain links TRBV30 to TRBJ1-1; D not certain. Deletions cut 0 bases from V and 5 bases from J, with 13 bases between. The CDR3 is made up of 14 amino acids. Germline-derived CDR1 and CDR2 are GTSNPN and SVGIG (reference sequence). The DNA for the CDR3 is TGTGCCTGGAGTGTTCCCTCGTGGAGGACTGAAGCTTTCTTT. It is translated as CAWSVPSWRTEAFF.

The gene calls are TRBV6-1 and TRBJ2-7; 10 positions match TRBD2. This CDR3 contains 15 residues. Germline trimming cut 5 bases from V and 0 bases from J; bases unmatched to any gene: 4. The germline V gene encodes CDR1 MNHNS and CDR2 SASEGT. As DNA, the CDR3 is TGTGCCAGCAGTTCCCTAGCGGGGGCCTCCTACGAGCAGTACTTC. Residues: CASSSLAGASYEQYF.

This clone was observed a single time. The chain carries TRBV9 and TRBJ2-5, with 10 bases lining up with TRBD1. The V gene end was trimmed by 0 bases and the J gene end by 5 bases; junction bases not matched to a gene: 7. The germline V gene has CDR1 SGDLS and CDR2 YYNGEE. CDR3 length equals 16 residues. The CDR3 spells CASSVGGQGFVETQYF. The CDR3 DNA reads as TGTGCCAGCAGCGTAGGGGGACAGGGGTTCGTGGAGACCCAGTACTTC.